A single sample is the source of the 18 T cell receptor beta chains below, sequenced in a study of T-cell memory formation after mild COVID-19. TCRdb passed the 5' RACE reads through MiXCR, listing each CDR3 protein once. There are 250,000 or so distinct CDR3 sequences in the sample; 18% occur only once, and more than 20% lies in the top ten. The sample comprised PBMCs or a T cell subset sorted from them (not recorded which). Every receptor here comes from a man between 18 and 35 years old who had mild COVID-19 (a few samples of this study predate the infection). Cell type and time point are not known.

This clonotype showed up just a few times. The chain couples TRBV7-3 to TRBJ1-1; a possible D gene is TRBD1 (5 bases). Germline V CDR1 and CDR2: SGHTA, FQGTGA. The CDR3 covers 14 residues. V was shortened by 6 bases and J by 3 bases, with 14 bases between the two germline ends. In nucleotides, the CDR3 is TGTGCCAGCAGTTCAGAGGGACGGCACACTGAAGCTTTCTTT. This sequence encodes CASSSEGRHTEAFF.

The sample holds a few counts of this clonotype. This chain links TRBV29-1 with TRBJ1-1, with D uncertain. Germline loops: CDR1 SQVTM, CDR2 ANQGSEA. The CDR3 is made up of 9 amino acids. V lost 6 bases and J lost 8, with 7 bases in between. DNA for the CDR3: TGCAGCGTCGGAGAAGAAGCTTTCTTT. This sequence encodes CSVGEEAFF.

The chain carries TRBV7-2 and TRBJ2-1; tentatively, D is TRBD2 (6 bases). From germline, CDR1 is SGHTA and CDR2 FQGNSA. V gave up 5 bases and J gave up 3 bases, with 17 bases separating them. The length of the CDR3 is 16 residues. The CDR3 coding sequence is TGTGCCAGCAGCATTCCCCCGGGACTGTTCTACAATGAGCAGTTCTTC. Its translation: CASSIPPGLFYNEQFF.

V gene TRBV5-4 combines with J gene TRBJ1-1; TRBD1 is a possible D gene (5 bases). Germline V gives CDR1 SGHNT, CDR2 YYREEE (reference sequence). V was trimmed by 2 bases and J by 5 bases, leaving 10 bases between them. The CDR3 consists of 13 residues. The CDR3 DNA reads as TGTGCCAGCAGCTTTGAGGGGACTACTGAAGCTTTCTTT. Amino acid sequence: CASSFEGTTEAFF.

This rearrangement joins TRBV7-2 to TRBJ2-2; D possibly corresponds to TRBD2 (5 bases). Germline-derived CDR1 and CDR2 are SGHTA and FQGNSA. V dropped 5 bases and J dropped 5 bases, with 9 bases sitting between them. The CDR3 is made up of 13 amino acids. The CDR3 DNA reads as TGTGCCAGCAGCCTTCGGAGGACCGGGGAGCTGTTTTTT. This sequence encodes CASSLRRTGELFF.

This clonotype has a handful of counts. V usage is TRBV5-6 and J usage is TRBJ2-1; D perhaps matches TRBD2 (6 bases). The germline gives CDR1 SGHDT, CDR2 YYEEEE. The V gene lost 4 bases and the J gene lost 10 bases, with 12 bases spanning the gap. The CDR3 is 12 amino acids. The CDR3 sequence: CASSGGTGEQFF. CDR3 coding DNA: TGTGCCAGCAGCGGAGGGACGGGAGAGCAGTTCTTC.

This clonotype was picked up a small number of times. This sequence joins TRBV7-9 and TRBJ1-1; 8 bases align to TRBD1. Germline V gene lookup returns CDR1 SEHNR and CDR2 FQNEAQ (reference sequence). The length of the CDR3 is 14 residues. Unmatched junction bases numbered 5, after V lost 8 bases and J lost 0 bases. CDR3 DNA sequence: TGTGCCAGCTTTGGGGACAGGTTGAACACTGAAGCTTTCTTT. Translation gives CASFGDRLNTEAFF.

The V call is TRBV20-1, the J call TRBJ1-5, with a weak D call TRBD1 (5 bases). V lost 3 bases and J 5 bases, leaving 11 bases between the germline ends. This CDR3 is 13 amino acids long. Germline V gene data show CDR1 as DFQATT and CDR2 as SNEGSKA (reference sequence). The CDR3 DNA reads TGCAGTGCTAGTGGGGGGATACATCAGCCCCAGCATTTT. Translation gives CSASGGIHQPQHF.

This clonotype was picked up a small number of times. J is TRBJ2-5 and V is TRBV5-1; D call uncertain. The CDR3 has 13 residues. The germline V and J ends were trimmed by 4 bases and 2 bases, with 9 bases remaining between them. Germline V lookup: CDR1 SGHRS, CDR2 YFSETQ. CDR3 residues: CASSETVQETQYF. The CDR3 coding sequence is TGCGCCAGCAGCGAAACAGTACAAGAGACCCAGTACTTC.

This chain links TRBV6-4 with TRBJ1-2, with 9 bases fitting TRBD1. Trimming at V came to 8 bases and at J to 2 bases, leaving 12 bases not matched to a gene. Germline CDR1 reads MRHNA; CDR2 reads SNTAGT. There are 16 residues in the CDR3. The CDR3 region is CASQWGTTGGNYGYTF. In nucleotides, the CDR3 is TGTGCCAGCCAGTGGGGAACAACAGGGGGCAACTATGGCTACACCTTC.

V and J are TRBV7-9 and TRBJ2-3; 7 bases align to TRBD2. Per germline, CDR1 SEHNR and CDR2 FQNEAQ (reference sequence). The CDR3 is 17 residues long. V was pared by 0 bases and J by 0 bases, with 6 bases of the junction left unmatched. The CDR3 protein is CASSLAFERGSTDTQYF. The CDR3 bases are TGTGCCAGCAGCTTAGCGTTTGAGCGGGGTAGCACAGATACGCAGTATTTT.

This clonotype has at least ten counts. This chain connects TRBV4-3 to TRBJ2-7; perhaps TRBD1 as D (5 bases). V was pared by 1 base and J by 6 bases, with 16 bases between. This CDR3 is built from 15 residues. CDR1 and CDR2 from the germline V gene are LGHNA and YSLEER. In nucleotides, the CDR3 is TGCGCCAGCAGCCAAGTGGGTGGGGCCTTACGCGAGCAGTACTTC. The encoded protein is CASSQVGGALREQYF.

In nucleotides, the CDR3 is TGCGCCAGCAGCCCGGGGGGTTCTAGCACAGATACGCAGTATTTT. Protein: CASSPGGSSTDTQYF. V gene TRBV5-1 combines with J gene TRBJ2-3, with 7 bases that match TRBD2. Germline loops: CDR1 SGHRS, CDR2 YFSETQ. Trimming removed 4 bases from V and 0 bases from J; junction bases left unmatched: 5. The length of the CDR3 is 15 residues.

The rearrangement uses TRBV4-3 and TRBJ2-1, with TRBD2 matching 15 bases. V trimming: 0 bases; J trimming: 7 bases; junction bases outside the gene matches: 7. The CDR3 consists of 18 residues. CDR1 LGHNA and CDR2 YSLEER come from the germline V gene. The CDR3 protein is CASSQDWTSGGARNEQFF. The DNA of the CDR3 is TGCGCCAGCAGCCAAGATTGGACTAGCGGGGGGGCTCGGAATGAGCAGTTCTTC.

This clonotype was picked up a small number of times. The CDR3: CASGTRTNQPQHF. CDR3 DNA sequence: TGTGCCAGCGGGACCCGAACGAATCAGCCCCAGCATTTT. The rearrangement links TRBV12-3 or TRBV12-4 to TRBJ1-5; maybe TRBD1 (5 bases). This CDR3 spans 13 amino acids. V dropped 8 bases and J dropped 4 bases, with 12 bases sitting between them.

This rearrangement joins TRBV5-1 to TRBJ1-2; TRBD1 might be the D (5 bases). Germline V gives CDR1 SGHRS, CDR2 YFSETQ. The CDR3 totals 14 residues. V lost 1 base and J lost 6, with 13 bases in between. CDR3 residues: CASSLYGGGHGYTF. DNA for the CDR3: TGCGCCAGCAGCTTGTACGGGGGAGGTCATGGCTACACCTTC.

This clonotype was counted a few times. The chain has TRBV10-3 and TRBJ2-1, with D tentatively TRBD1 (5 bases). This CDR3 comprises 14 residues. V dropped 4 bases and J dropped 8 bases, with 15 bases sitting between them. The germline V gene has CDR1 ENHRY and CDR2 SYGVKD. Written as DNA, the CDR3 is TGTGCCATCAGTGGGCCCCAGGGTGGTCATGAGCAGTTCTTC. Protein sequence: CAISGPQGGHEQFF.

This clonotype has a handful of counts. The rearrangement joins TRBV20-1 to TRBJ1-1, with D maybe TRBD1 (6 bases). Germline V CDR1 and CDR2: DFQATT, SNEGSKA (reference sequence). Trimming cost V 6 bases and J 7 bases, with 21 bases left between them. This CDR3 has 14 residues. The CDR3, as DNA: TGCAGTGCAGACGAAGCGGGGGGCCAGGGTGAAGCTTTCTTT. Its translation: CSADEAGGQGEAFF.